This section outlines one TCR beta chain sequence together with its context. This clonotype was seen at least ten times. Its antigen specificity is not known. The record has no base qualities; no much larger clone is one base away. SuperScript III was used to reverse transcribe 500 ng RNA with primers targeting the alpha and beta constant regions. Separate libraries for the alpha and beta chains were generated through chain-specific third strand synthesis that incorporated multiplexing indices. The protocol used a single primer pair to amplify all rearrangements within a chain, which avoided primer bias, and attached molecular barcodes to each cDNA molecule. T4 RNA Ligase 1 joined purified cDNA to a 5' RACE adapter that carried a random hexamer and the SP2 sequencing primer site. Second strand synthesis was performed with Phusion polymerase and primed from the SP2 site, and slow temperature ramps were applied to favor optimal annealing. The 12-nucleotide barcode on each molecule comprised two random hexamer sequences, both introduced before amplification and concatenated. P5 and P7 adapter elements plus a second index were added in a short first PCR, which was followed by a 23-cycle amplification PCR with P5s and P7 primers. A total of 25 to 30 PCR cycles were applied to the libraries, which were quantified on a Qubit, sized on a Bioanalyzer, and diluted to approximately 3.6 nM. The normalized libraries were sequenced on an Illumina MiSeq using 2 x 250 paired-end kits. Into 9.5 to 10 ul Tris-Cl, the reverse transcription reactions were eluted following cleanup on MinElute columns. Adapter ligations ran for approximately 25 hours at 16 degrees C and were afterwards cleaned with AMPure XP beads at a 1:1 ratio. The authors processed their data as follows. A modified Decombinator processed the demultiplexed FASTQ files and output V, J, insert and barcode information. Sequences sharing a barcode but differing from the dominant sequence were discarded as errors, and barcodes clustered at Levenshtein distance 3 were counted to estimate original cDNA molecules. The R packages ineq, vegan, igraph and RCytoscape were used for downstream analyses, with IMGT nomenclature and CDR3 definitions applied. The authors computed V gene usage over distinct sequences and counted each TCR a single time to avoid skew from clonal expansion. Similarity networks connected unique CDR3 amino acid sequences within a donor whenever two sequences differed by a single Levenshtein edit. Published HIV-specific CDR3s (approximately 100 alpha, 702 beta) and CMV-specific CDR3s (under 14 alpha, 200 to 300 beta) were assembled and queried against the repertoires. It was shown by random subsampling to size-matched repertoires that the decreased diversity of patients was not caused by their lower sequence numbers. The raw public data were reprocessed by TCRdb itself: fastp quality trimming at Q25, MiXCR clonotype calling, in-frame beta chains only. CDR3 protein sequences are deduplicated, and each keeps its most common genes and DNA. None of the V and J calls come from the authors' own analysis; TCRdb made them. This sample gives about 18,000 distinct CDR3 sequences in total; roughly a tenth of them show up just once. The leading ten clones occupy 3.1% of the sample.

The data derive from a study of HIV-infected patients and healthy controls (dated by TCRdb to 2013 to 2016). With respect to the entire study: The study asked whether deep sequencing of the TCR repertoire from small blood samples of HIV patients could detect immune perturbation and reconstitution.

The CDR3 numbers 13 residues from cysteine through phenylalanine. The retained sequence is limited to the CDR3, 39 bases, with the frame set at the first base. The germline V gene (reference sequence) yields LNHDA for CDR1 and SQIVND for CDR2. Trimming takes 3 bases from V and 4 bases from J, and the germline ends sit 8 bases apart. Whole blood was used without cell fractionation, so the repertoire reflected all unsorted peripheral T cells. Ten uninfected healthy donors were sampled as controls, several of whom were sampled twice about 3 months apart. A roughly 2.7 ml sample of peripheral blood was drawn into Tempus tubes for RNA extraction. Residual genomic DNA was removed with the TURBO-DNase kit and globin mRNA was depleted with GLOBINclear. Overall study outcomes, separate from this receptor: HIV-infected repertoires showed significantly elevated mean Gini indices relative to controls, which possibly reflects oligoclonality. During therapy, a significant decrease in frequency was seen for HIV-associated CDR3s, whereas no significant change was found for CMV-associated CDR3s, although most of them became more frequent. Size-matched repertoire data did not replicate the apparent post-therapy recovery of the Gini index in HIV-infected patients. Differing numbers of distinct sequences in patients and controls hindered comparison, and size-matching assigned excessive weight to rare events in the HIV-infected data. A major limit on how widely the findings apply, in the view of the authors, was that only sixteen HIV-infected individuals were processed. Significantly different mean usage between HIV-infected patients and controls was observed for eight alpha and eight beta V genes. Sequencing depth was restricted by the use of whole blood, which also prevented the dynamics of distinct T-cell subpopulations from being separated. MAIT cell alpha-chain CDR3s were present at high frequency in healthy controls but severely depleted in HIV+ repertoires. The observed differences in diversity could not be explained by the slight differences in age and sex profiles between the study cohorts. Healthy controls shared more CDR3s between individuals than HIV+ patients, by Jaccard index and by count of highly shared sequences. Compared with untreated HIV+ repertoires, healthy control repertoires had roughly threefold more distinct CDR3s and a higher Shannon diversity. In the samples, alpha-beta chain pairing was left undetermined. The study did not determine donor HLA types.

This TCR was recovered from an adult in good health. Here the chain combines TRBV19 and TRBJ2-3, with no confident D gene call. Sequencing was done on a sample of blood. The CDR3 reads CASSMGGPDTQYF. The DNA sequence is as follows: TGTGCCAGTAGTATGGGCGGCCCAGATACGCAGTATTTT. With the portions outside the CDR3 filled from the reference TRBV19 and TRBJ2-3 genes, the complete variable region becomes DGGITQSPKYLFRKEGQNVTLSCEQNLNHDAMYWYRQDPGQGLRLIYYSQIVNDFQKGDIAEGYSVSREKKESFPLTVTSAQKNPTAFYLCASSMGGPDTQYFGPGTRLTVL.